This TCR beta chain originates from a study of cytotoxic CD8 clonotypes in ibrutinib-treated CLL. In the case of this clone: Its target is not known.

Points from the study as a whole: An increase in clonality occurred at ibrutinib response, followed by a return toward baseline at progression. Sampling time points were not equivalent between sustained-remission and progressing patients.

With 6 bases clipped from V and 5 bases from J, the junction kept 5 bases outside the gene matches. Germline V gene lookup returns CDR1 KGHSH and CDR2 LQKENI. The CDR3 is 13 residues long. Only in-frame clones appear in the TCRdb table, and some are missing; sequencing was by immunoSEQ multiplex PCR. There are around 150,000 clones in the sample; approximately 80% occur only once, and about 2% lies in the top ten. The sequenced sample was PBMCs, obtained after 12 months of ibrutinib treatment. The rearrangement links TRBV18 to TRBJ2-5; 8 bases agree with TRBD1. The clonotype originates from a human donor with chronic lymphocytic leukemia. As DNA, the CDR3 is TGTGCCAGCTCTGCGGACAGGGTTGAGACCCAGTACTTC. It encodes CASSADRVETQYF.